Below, one T cell receptor beta chain is given with its context. Antigen: not known. This sample is drawn from a study of cytomegalovirus exposure and HLA in healthy donors. V shed 0 bases and J shed 11 bases, with 8 bases lying between them. The CDR3 runs to 11 residues. Germline CDR1 GTSNPN, CDR2 SVGIG (reference sequence). Study conclusions and caveats: The presence/absence work took it that sequencing depth was about the same across donors.

Donors in the study were healthy people who gave bone marrow. The PCR ran on 60 Vbeta and 13 Jbeta primers. TCRdb's table, derived via immunoSEQ multiplex PCR, lists solely in-frame clones and lacks some. Here the sample spans approximately 120,000 clones, approximately 89% being singletons. The TCR was taken from a woman in her thirties in good health and CMV-seropositive. The chain has TRBV30 and TRBJ2-1, with D possibly being TRBD2 (5 bases). The sequencing sample was made of PBMCs. DNA for the CDR3: TGTGCCTGGAGTGTAACCGGGAAGCAGTTCTTC. Amino acid sequence: CAWSVTGKQFF. The complete variable domain, with remaining parts taken from reference TRBV30 and TRBJ2-1, reads SQTIHQWPATLVQPVGSPLSLECTVEGTSNPNLYWYRQAAGRGLQLLFYSVGIGQISSEVPQNLSASRPQDRQFILSSKKLLLSDSGFYLCAWSVTGKQFFGPGTRLTVL.